Listed here are 11 T cell receptor beta chains from one sample, sequenced in a study of blood T cells in healthy people across ages. The use of a sample-barcoded 5' primer and a J-beta primer mix characterized a second PCR of roughly 7 to 11 cycles. Using its own MiXCR run on the 5' RACE reads, TCRdb lists one record per CDR3 protein. The profile shows 650,000 to 1,000,000 distinct CDR3 sequences, about 45% of them singletons. The specimen was blood. These receptors were taken from an elderly man in good health.

This rearrangement joins TRBV12-3 or TRBV12-4 to TRBJ2-3, with D unresolved. The CDR3 is made up of 12 amino acids. V lost 6 bases to trimming and J lost 6 bases, with 10 bases between them. CDR3 region: CASRLRRDTQYF. The CDR3 DNA is TGTGCCAGCAGATTAAGGCGGGATACGCAGTATTTT.

This chain links TRBV29-1 with TRBJ1-2, with 8 bases that match TRBD1. The CDR3 is 13 residues long. Unmatched junction bases numbered 7, after V lost 2 bases and J lost 8 bases. CDR1 is SQVTM, CDR2 ANQGSEA, per germline. The chain's CDR3 is CSVETGQGGGYTF. In DNA form, the CDR3 reads TGCAGCGTTGAAACCGGACAGGGAGGCGGCTACACCTTC.

The V gene is TRBV14, the J gene TRBJ2-5; 7 positions match TRBD1. The DNA matches TRBJ2-7 better at its end, which makes the J call doubtful. The length of the CDR3 is 15 residues. CDR1 and CDR2 from the germline V gene are SGHDN and FVKESK. CDR3 region: CASSHGYDRVNEQYF. The CDR3 coding sequence is TGTGCCAGCAGCCACGGTTATGACAGGGTCAACGAGCAGTACTTC.

The genes are TRBV12-3 or TRBV12-4 and TRBJ2-1; possibly TRBD1 or TRBD2 for D (5 bases each). The CDR3 runs 15 residues. V was pared by 5 bases and J by 10 bases, with 21 bases between. The CDR3 protein is CASSTPRDATREQFF. In DNA form, the CDR3 reads TGTGCCAGCAGTACCCCCCGGGACGCAACTAGGGAGCAGTTCTTC.

A remark on this clonotype: The junction does not match germline at one end; this may be a read error. The chain carries TRBV12-3 or TRBV12-4 and TRBJ2-2, with 15 positions matching TRBD2. There are 18 residues in the CDR3. The CDR3 reads CASSSGLAGGVNTGEQFF. CDR3 DNA: TGTGCCAGCAGTTCGGGACTAGCGGGAGGCGTGAACACCGGGGAGCAGTTTTTT.

In its sample, this clonotype was seen a few times. V is TRBV12-3 or TRBV12-4 and J is TRBJ2-1, with D possibly matching TRBD1 (5 bases). This CDR3 comprises 15 residues. V was clipped by 3 bases and J by 2 bases, with 11 bases between them. Here the CDR3 reads CASSFGAVPYNEQFF. The CDR3 DNA follows: TGTGCCAGCAGTTTTGGGGCGGTCCCCTACAATGAGCAGTTCTTC.

The sample holds a few counts of this clonotype. The rearrangement joins TRBV5-1 to TRBJ2-3, with TRBD2 matching over 12 bases. The germline CDR1 and CDR2 sequences are SGHRS and YFSETQ. This CDR3 has 17 amino acids. After removal of 2 bases from V and 7 bases from J, the junction contained 11 bases not matched to a gene. The CDR3 DNA reads as TGCGCCAGCAGCTTCTCGACTAGCGGGAGCCACGTGAATACGCAGTATTTT. It yields the protein CASSFSTSGSHVNTQYF.

As regards this clonotype: The junction differs from germline at one of its ends, possibly a read error. The chain is built from TRBV5-1 and TRBJ2-3, with TRBD1 matching 7 bases. There are 14 residues in the CDR3. Germline CDR1 reads SGHRS; CDR2 reads YFSETQ. The DNA of the CDR3 is TGCGCCAGCAGCCCGGGACAGAACACAGATACGCGGTATTTT. It specifies CASSPGQNTDTRYF.

V usage is TRBV7-8 and J usage is TRBJ1-1; no firm D call. V shed 0 bases and J shed 0 bases, with 5 bases lying between them. Germline CDR1 reads SGHVS; CDR2 reads FQNEAQ. The CDR3 sequence is 14 residues long. CDR3 sequence (DNA): TGTGCCAGCAGCTTAGCCAATATGAACACTGAAGCTTTCTTT. It yields the protein CASSLANMNTEAFF.

This clonotype was recorded at least ten times. The chain couples TRBV12-3 or TRBV12-4 to TRBJ2-5, with TRBD2 as a possible D gene (6 bases). There are 14 residues in the CDR3. V was trimmed by 3 bases and J by 2 bases, leaving 10 bases between them. For the CDR3, the DNA is TGTGCCAGCAGTTTTATGACTAGGCAAGAGACCCAGTACTTC. This translates into CASSFMTRQETQYF.

This chain joins TRBV5-1 and TRBJ2-1; a possible D gene is TRBD2 (6 bases). Germline assignment: CDR1 SGHRS and CDR2 YFSETQ. V lost 2 bases and J lost 5, with 8 bases in between. There are 13 residues in the CDR3. DNA for the CDR3: TGCGCCAGCAGCTTTGGCGGGGACAATGAGCAGTTCTTC. Amino acid sequence: CASSFGGDNEQFF.